The 21 T cell receptor beta chains below come from one sample, sequenced in a study of patients and donors after allogeneic stem cell transplantation. TCRdb fed the RT-PCR reads into MiXCR, producing one record per CDR3 protein. The sample records some 200,000 distinct CDR3 sequences, roughly two fifths being singletons. The sequenced sample was blood, either unsorted or a sorted T cell fraction (not recorded which). These receptor sequences come from a human donor who was either an allogeneic HSCT recipient or a stem cell or donor lymphocyte infusion donor (not recorded which). It is not recorded whose cells these are; they may come from a transplant donor.

The V and J genes are TRBV12-3 or TRBV12-4 and TRBJ1-1, with TRBD1 as a possible D gene (5 bases). The CDR3 has 13 amino acids. Trimming removed 6 bases at V and 1 base at J, with 9 bases between. The CDR3 nucleotides read TGTGCCAGCAGAGGACAAGCGAACACTGAAGCTTTCTTT. Translated: CASRGQANTEAFF.

This clonotype was counted a few times. The V gene is TRBV28, the J gene TRBJ1-1; tentatively, D is TRBD1 (5 bases). CDR1 MDHEN and CDR2 SYDVKM come from the germline V gene. The CDR3 consists of 14 residues. Trimming cost V 6 bases and J 5 bases, with 16 bases left between them. This CDR3 is CASRDQGLGTEAFF. In DNA form, the CDR3 reads TGTGCCAGCAGGGATCAGGGCTTAGGGACTGAAGCTTTCTTT.

In its sample, this clonotype was seen once. V is TRBV4-3 and J is TRBJ2-7, with D unclear. With 0 bases removed from V and 5 bases from J, the gap between germline ends came to 11 bases. Looked up from germline, CDR1 is LGHNA and CDR2 is YSLEER. The CDR3 consists of 14 residues. The CDR3 nucleotides read TGCGCCAGCAGCCAAGATCTGGAAGAAAACGAGCAGTACTTC. Its translation: CASSQDLEENEQYF.

This chain links TRBV24-1 with TRBJ2-2, with 7 bases identical to TRBD1. Losses at the gene ends were 4 bases for V and 1 base for J; bases not matched to a gene: 5. The CDR3 has 16 amino acids. Germline assignment: CDR1 KGHDR and CDR2 SFDVKD. DNA of the CDR3: TGTGCCACCAGTGAGGCATGGACAGGGAACACCGGGGAGCTGTTTTTT. The encoded protein is CATSEAWTGNTGELFF.

J is TRBJ2-2 and V is TRBV7-9; TRBD1 is a possible D gene (6 bases). The CDR3 contains 11 residues. Germline loops: CDR1 SEHNR, CDR2 FQNEAQ (reference sequence). Written as DNA, the CDR3 is TGTGCTCCTGGGGGCCCCGGGGAGCTGTTTTTT. Translation gives CAPGGPGELFF.

The chain carries TRBV7-2 and TRBJ2-3; D may be TRBD1 (7 bases). In germline, CDR1 is SGHTA, CDR2 FQGNSA. V gave up 1 base and J gave up 7 bases, with 21 bases separating them. The CDR3 length is 17 residues. The CDR3 nucleotides are TGTGCCAGCAGCTTAGGACAGGGTTCTAGCGAAGGGAATACGCAGTATTTT. Amino acid sequence: CASSLGQGSSEGNTQYF.

The chain links TRBV12-3 or TRBV12-4 to TRBJ1-6; no reliable D call. V was trimmed by 3 bases and J by 14 bases, leaving 11 bases between them. There are 12 residues in the CDR3. The CDR3 coding sequence is TGTGCCAGCAGTTTTAGGTTCGTGGCCCTCCACTTT. Amino acids: CASSFRFVALHF.

There are a few counts of this clonotype. The CDR3 spells CASCSGANEKLFF. The CDR3 DNA reads as TGTGCCAGCTGTTCGGGGGCTAATGAAAAACTGTTTTTT. This sequence joins TRBV12-3 or TRBV12-4 and TRBJ1-4; possibly TRBD1 for D (5 bases). The CDR3 has 13 residues. Trimming took off 8 bases at V and 3 bases at J, with 10 bases between the two ends.

This clonotype showed up just a few times. The gene calls are TRBV9 and TRBJ2-7, with 9 bases lining up with TRBD2. The junction had 1 base not matched to a gene; V was cut back by 2 bases and J by 4 bases. Germline CDR1 reads SGDLS; CDR2 reads YYNGEE. The CDR3 length is 13 residues. The CDR3 nucleotides read TGTGCCAGCAGCGTGACTAGCGGTTACGAGCAGTACTTC. Translation: CASSVTSGYEQYF.

J is TRBJ1-2 and V is TRBV5-1, with TRBD1 as a possible D gene (5 bases). V was shortened by 4 bases and J by 1 base, with 11 bases between the two germline ends. CDR1 and CDR2 (germline): SGHRS, YFSETQ. The CDR3 is made up of 14 amino acids. CDR3 region: CASSRDQGNYGYTF. As DNA, the CDR3 is TGCGCCAGCAGCCGGGACCAGGGTAACTATGGCTACACCTTC.

This clonotype showed up just a few times. CDR3 amino acids: CASKGVGNEKLFF. DNA for the CDR3: TGTGCCAGCAAGGGGGTTGGTAATGAAAAACTGTTTTTT. The J gene is TRBJ1-4, the V gene TRBV6-5; the D gene is possibly TRBD1 (6 bases). V was clipped by 7 bases and J by 4 bases, with 10 bases between them. The CDR3 runs 13 residues. CDR1 MNHEY and CDR2 SVGAGI come from the germline V gene.

The rearrangement links TRBV27 to TRBJ1-2; TRBD1 might be the D (5 bases). The CDR3 is made up of 12 amino acids. Trimming shortened V by 9 bases and J by 5 bases, and 13 bases separated the two germline ends. Germline V gives CDR1 MNHEY, CDR2 SMNVEV (reference sequence). CDR3 in DNA: TGTGCCAGTGGTCCCGAGGGGTATGGCTACACCTTC. It encodes CASGPEGYGYTF.

This clonotype has a single count. This chain joins TRBV30 and TRBJ1-4; D is undetermined. The V and J ends lost 1 base and 5 bases respectively, with 11 bases between them. Germline loops: CDR1 GTSNPN, CDR2 SVGIG (reference sequence). The CDR3 runs 14 residues. CDR3 sequence (DNA): TGTGCCTGGAGTGGGAACAGTAGAAATGAAAAACTGTTTTTT. Its protein product is CAWSGNSRNEKLFF.

The gene calls are TRBV5-1 and TRBJ2-5, with unresolved D. The CDR3 has 15 residues. Germline assignment: CDR1 SGHRS and CDR2 YFSETQ. V was clipped by 0 bases and J by 1 base, with 10 bases between them. The CDR3, as DNA: TGCGCCAGCAGCTTGGTAAGATCCTTCCAAGAGACCCAGTACTTC. Its protein product is CASSLVRSFQETQYF.

The V call is TRBV12-3 or TRBV12-4, the J call TRBJ1-4, with 7 bases identical to TRBD1. The CDR3 sequence is 17 residues long. V lost 4 bases and J lost 0; bases outside the gene matches: 8. The chain's CDR3 is CASSSTGIYSTNEKLFF. As DNA, the CDR3 is TGTGCCAGCAGTTCGACAGGGATATATTCAACTAATGAAAAACTGTTTTTT.

This chain links TRBV9 with TRBJ1-2; D remains unclear. The germline V gene has CDR1 SGDLS and CDR2 YYNGEE. V lost 0 bases to trimming and J lost 8 bases, with 20 bases between them. This CDR3 is built from 16 residues. The CDR3 is CASSVEGLTRMGGYTF. The DNA of the CDR3 is TGTGCCAGCAGCGTAGAGGGCCTCACGAGGATGGGGGGCTACACCTTC. The whole variable domain, remainder taken from reference TRBV9 and TRBJ1-2, is DSGVTQTPKHLITATGQRVTLRCSPRSGDLSVYWYQQSLDQGLQFLIQYYNGEERAKGNILERFSAQQFPDLHSELNLSSLELGDSALYFCASSVEGLTRMGGYTFGSGTRLTVV.

The gene calls are TRBV20-1 and TRBJ2-1, with TRBD2 identical over 7 bases. Germline V gives CDR1 DFQATT, CDR2 SNEGSKA (reference sequence). V was pared by 3 bases and J by 1 base, with 9 bases of the junction left unmatched. The CDR3 loop spans 16 amino acids. Written as DNA, the CDR3 is TGCAGTGCTAGTCCCGGACCCGGGAGGTCCTACAATGAGCAGTTCTTC. Residues: CSASPGPGRSYNEQFF.

The chain employs TRBV6-5 and TRBJ1-1, with D possibly being TRBD1 (6 bases). CDR1 is MNHEY and CDR2 is SVGAGI in the germline V gene. This CDR3 has 15 residues. Trimming removed 5 bases from V and 1 base from J, with 14 bases in between. The CDR3 coding sequence is TGTGCCAGCAGTCCTCGGACAGCCCGGAACACTGAAGCTTTCTTT. Protein sequence: CASSPRTARNTEAFF.

This chain uses TRBV4-3 with TRBJ2-2; D unclear. Germline V lookup: CDR1 LGHNA, CDR2 YSLEER. This CDR3 contains 14 residues. V was trimmed by 4 bases and J by 0 bases, leaving 6 bases between them. CDR3 coding DNA: TGCGCCAGCAGCCGCCATTCGAACACCGGGGAGCTGTTTTTT. This translates into CASSRHSNTGELFF.

The gene calls are TRBV4-1 and TRBJ1-6; D might be TRBD1 (6 bases). The CDR3 is 17 amino acids. The V gene lost 1 base and the J gene lost 0 bases, with 10 bases spanning the gap. Germline V gives CDR1 MGHRA, CDR2 YSYEKL. Here the CDR3 reads CASSQVPQGSYNSPLHF. CDR3 bases: TGCGCCAGCAGCCAAGTCCCACAGGGCTCCTATAATTCACCCCTCCACTTT.

In this sample, this clonotype turned up once. The V gene is TRBV12-3 or TRBV12-4, the J gene TRBJ2-7; D might be TRBD2 (6 bases). The CDR3 covers 12 residues. The V gene lost 5 bases and the J gene lost 4 bases, with 9 bases spanning the gap. The CDR3 spells CASSDGRYEQYF. For the CDR3, the DNA is TGTGCCAGCAGTGACGGGAGATACGAGCAGTACTTC.